The present T cell receptor beta chain was sequenced within a study of blood T cells in healthy people across ages. Study conclusions and caveats: More naive CD4+ cells and higher diversity marked long-lived donors relative to aged donors.

Ten or more counts support this clonotype. Its cognate antigen is unknown. The use of a sample-barcoded 5' primer and a J-beta primer mix characterized a second PCR of roughly 6 to 11 cycles. In TCRdb, the 5' RACE reads were re-called with MiXCR into one record per CDR3 protein. The repertoire holds 870,000 or so distinct CDR3 sequences, around 26% seen once, with about 18% in the top ten. The germline CDR1 and CDR2 sequences are ENHRY and SYGVKD. This CDR3 has 16 amino acids. Germline trimming cut 3 bases from V and 6 bases from J; bases unmatched to any gene: 9. Sequenced input: blood. This clonotype was sampled from a woman aged 80 or over in good health. This chain uses TRBV10-3 with TRBJ2-3, with 10 bases lining up with TRBD2. The CDR3 is CAISDPSGGVRDTQYF. The CDR3 nucleotides are TGTGCCATCAGTGACCCAAGCGGGGGGGTACGTGATACGCAGTATTTT.